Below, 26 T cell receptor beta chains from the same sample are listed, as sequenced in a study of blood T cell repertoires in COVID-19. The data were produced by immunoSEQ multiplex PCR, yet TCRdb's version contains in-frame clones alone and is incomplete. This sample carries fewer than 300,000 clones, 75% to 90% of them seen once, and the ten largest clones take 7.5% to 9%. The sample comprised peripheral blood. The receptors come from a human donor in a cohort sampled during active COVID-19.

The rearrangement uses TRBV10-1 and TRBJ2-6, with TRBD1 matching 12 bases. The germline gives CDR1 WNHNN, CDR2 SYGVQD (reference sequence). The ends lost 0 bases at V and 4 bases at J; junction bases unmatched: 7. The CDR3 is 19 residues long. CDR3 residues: CASSESIGTGGTGANVLTF. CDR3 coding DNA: TGCGCCAGCAGTGAGTCGATCGGGACAGGGGGCACCGGGGCCAACGTCCTGACTTTC.

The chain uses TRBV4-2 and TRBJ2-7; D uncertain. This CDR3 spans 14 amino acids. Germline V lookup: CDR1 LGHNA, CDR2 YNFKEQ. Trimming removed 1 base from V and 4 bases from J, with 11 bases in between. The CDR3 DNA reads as TGTGCCAGCAGCCAAGGGGCCTCGTCTTACGAGCAGTACTTC. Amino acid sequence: CASSQGASSYEQYF.

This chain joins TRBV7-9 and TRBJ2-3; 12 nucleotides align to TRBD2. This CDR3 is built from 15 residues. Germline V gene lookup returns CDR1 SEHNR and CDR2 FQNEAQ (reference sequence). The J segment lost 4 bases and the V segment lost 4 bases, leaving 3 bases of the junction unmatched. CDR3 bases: TGTGCCAGCAGCTCTAGCGGGGGGGCCGCAGATACGCAGTATTTT. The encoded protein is CASSSSGGAADTQYF.

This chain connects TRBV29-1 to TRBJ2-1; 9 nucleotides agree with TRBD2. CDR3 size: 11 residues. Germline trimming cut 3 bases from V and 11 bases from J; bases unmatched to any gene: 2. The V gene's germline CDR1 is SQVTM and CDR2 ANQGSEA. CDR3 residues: CSVDTSGQQFF. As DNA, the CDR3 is TGCAGCGTTGACACTAGCGGGCAGCAGTTCTTC.

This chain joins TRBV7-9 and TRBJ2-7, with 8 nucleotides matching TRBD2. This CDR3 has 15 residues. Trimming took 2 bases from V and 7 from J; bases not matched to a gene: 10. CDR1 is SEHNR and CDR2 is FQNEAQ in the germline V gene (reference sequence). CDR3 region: CASSLLVRGAEEQYF. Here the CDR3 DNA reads TGTGCCAGCAGCTTATTGGTGCGGGGGGCAGAGGAGCAGTACTTC.

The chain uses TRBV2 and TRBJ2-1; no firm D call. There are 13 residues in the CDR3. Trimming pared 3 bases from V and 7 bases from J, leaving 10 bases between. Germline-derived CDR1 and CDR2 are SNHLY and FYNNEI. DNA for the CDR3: TGTGCCAGCAGTGAGGGCTTATGGAATGAGCAGTTCTTC. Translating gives CASSEGLWNEQFF.

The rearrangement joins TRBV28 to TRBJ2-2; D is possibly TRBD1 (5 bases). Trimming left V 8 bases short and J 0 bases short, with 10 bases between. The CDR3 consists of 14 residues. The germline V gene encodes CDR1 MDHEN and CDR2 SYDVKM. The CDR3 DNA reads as TGTGCCAGCCTCTCCAGGGCGAACACCGGGGAGCTGTTTTTT. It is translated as CASLSRANTGELFF.

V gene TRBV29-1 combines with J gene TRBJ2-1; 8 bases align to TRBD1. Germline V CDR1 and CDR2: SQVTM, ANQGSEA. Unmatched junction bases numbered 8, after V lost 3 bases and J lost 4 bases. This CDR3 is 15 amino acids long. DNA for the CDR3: TGCAGCGTTGATGAAGGACAGGGCACATACAATGAGCAGTTCTTC. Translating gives CSVDEGQGTYNEQFF.

CDR3 nucleotide sequence: TGTGCCAGCAGCTTTGTCGGGGGTAGCACAGATACGCAGTATTTT. As protein: CASSFVGGSTDTQYF. The V call is TRBV3-1 (or the pseudogene TRBV3-2), the J call TRBJ2-3; D is possibly TRBD2 (6 bases). The CDR3 is made up of 15 amino acids. Germline values: CDR1 LGHDT, CDR2 YNNKEL (reference sequence). V gave up 5 bases and J gave up 0 bases, with 12 bases separating them.

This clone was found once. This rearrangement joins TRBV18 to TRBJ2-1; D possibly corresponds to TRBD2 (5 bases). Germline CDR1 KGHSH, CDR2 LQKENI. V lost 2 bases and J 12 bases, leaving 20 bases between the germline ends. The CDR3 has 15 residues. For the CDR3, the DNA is TGTGCCAGCTCACCAGGAACCACGACTACCCGAAGGCAGTTCTTC. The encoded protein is CASSPGTTTTRRQFF.

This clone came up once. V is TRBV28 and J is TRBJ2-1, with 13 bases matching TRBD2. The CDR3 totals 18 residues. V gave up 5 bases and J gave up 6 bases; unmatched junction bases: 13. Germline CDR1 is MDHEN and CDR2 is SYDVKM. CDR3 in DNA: TGTGCCAGCAGTACCACTAGCGGGAGGGCCATCTTCCCCAATGAGCAGTTCTTC. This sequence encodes CASSTTSGRAIFPNEQFF.

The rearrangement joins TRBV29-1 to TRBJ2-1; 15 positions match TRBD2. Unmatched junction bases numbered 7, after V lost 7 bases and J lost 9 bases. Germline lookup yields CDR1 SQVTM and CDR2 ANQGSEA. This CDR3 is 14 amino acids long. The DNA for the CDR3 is TGCAGCGCCCCTAGGACTAGCGGGGGGGTTGAGCAGTTCTTC. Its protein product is CSAPRTSGGVEQFF.

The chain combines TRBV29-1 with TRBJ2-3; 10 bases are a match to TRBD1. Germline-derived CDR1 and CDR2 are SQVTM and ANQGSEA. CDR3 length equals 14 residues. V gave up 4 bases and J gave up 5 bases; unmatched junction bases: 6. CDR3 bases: TGCAGCGTTGCCGGGACAGGGGAGGTAGATACGCAGTATTTT. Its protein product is CSVAGTGEVDTQYF.

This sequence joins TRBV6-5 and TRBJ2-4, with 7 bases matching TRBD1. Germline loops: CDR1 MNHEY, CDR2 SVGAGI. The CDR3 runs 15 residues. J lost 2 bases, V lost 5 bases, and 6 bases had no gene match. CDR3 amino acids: CASSRDRVTKNIQYF. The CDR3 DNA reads TGTGCCAGCAGTCGCGACAGGGTTACCAAAAACATTCAGTACTTC.

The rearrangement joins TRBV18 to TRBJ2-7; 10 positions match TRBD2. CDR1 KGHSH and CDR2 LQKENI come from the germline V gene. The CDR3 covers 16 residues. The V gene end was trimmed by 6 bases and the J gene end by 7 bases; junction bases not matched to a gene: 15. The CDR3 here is CASSPKPLAGVSEQYF. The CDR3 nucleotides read TGTGCCAGCTCCCCTAAACCCCTAGCGGGAGTGTCTGAGCAGTACTTC.

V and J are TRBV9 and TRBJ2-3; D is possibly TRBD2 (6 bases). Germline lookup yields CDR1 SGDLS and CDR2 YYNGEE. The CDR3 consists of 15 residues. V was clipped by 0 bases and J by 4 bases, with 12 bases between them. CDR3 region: CASSVAGVEADTQYF. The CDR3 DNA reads TGTGCCAGCAGCGTAGCGGGAGTGGAGGCAGATACGCAGTATTTT.

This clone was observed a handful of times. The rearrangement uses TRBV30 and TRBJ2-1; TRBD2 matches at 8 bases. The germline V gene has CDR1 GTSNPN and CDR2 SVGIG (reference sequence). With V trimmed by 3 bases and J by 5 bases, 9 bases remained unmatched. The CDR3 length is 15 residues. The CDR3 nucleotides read TGTGCCTGGAGGACACGGACTAGCCTAGACAATGAGCAGTTCTTC. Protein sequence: CAWRTRTSLDNEQFF.

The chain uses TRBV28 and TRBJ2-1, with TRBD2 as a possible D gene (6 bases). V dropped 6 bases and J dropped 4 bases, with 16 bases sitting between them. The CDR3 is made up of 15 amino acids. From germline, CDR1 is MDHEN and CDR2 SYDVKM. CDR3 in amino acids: CASSRLGGDYNEQFF. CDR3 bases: TGTGCCAGCAGCCGCCTAGGCGGGGATTACAATGAGCAGTTCTTC.

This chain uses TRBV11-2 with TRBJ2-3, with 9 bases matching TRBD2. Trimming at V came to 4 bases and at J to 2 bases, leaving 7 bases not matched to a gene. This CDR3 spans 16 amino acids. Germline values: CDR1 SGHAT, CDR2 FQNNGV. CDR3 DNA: TGTGCCAGCAGCTCCCATCTAGCGGGGATCACAGATACGCAGTATTTT. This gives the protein CASSSHLAGITDTQYF.

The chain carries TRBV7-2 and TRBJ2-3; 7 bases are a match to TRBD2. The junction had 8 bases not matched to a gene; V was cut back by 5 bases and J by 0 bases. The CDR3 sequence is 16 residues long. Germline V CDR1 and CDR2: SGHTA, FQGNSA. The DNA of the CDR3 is TGTGCCAGCAGCCCACGGGACTATCCTAGCACAGATACGCAGTATTTT. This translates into CASSPRDYPSTDTQYF.

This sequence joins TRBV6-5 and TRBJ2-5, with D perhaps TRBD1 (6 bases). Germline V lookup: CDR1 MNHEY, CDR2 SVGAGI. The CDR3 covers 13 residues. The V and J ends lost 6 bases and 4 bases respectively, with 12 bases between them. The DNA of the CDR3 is TGTGCCAGCAGAGGACAGAACTTAGAGACCCAGTACTTC. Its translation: CASRGQNLETQYF.

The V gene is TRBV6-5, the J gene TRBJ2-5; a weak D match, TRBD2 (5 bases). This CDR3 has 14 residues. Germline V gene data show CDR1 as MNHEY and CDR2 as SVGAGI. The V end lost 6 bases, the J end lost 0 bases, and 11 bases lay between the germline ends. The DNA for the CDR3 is TGTGCCAGCAGACGGGGTCTGTACCAAGAGACCCAGTACTTC. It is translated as CASRRGLYQETQYF.

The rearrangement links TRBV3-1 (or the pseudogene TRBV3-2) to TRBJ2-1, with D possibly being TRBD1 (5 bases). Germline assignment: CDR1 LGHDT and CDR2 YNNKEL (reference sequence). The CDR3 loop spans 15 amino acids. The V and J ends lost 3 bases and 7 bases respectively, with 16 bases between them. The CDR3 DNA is TGTGCCAGCAGCCAGGGCAGGGCCCCTAGTAATGAGCAGTTCTTC. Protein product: CASSQGRAPSNEQFF.

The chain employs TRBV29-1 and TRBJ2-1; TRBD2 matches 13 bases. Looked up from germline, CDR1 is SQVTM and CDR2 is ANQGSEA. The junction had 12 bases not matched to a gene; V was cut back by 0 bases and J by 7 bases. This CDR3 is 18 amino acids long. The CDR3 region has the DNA TGCAGCGTTGAAGAACAAAGAGAGACTAGCGGGAGGAGTAATGAGCAGTTCTTC. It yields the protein CSVEEQRETSGRSNEQFF.

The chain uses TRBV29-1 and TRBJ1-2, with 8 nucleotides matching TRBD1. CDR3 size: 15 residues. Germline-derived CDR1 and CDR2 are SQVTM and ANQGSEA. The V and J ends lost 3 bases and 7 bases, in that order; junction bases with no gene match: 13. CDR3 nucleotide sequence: TGCAGCGTTGATGAGGGGCGTCAGGGGGCTTTTGGCTACACCTTC. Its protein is CSVDEGRQGAFGYTF.

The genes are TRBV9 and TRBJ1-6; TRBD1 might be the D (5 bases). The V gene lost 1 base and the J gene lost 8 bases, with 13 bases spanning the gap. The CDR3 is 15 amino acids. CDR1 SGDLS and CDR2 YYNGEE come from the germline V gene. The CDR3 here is CASSVTGNPDSPLHF. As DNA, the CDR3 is TGTGCCAGCAGCGTAACAGGAAATCCGGATTCACCCCTCCACTTT. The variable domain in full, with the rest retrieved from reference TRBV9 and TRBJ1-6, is DSGVTQTPKHLITATGQRVTLRCSPRSGDLSVYWYQQSLDQGLQFLIQYYNGEERAKGNILERFSAQQFPDLHSELNLSSLELGDSALYFCASSVTGNPDSPLHFGNGTRLTVT.